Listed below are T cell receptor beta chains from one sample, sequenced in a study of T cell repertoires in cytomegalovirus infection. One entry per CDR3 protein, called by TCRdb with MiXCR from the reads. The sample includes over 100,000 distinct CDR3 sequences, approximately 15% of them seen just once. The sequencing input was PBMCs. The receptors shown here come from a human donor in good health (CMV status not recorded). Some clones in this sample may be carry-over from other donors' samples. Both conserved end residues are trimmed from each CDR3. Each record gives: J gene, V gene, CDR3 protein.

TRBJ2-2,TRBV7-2,ASGAGLANTGELF
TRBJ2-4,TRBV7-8,ASSPRAGGRDIQY
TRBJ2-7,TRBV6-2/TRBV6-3,ASTYRDRGDYEQY
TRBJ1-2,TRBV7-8,AAGQGYGYT
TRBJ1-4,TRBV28,ASSPAGEANEKLF
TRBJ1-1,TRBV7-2,ASSLGPPGEAF
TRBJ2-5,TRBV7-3,ASSTGLQETQY
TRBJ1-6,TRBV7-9,ASSAGSTGNSPLH
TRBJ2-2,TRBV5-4,ASSLQGGTGELF
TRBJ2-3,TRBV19,ASRDSTDTQY
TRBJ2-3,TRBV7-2,ASGDTQY
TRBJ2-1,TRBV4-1,ASSQVEVSNEQF
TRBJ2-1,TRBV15,ATSRWDEQF
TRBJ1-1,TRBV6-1,ASSEERRGAF